The 26 T cell receptor beta chains below come from one sample, sequenced in a study of monozygotic twins with inflammatory bowel disease. Using the 5' RACE reads, TCRdb records one entry per CDR3 protein without DNA. The sample includes 300,000 to 350,000 distinct CDR3 sequences. The material sequenced was blood. Receptors originate from a human donor with ulcerative colitis or Crohn's disease, or a healthy co-twin of an affected twin (not recorded which).

The chain joins TRBV12-3 or TRBV12-4 to TRBJ2-2; the D gene TCRdb calls, TRBD1, cannot be checked with no DNA. CDR3 size: 17 residues. CDR3 protein: CASTPTGVVLKVGELFF.

J is TRBJ2-1 and V is TRBV7-2. In germline, CDR1 is SGHTA, CDR2 FQGNSA. This CDR3 is built from 13 residues. This CDR3 reads CASSLLLGNEQFF.

The V call is TRBV7-2, the J call TRBJ2-3; as DNA is missing, the TRBD1 call by TCRdb cannot be tested. This CDR3 spans 16 amino acids. CDR1 is SGHTA, CDR2 FQGNSA, per germline. The CDR3 is CASSEHRGLYTDTQYF.

CDR3 sequence: CASFQGTEAFF. This chain connects TRBV28 to TRBJ1-1; TCRdb picks TRBD1, but there is no DNA to check that call. The CDR3 totals 11 residues. From germline, CDR1 is MDHEN and CDR2 SYDVKM. Full variable domain (missing parts from reference TRBV28 and TRBJ1-1): DVKVTQSSRYLVKRTGEKVFLECVQDMDHENMFWYRQDPGLGLRLIYFSYDVKMKEKGDIPEGYSVSREKKERFSLILESASTNQTSMYLCASFQGTEAFFGQGTRLTVV.

This chain joins TRBV4-1 and TRBJ2-5. The CDR3 has 14 amino acids. Looked up from germline, CDR1 is MGHRA and CDR2 is YSYEKL. The CDR3 sequence: CASSQDQGGETQYF.

The rearrangement uses TRBV5-1 and TRBJ2-5; checking the TCRdb D call of TRBD2 is not possible without DNA. CDR3 size: 14 residues. The V gene's germline CDR1 is SGHRS and CDR2 YFSETQ. The CDR3 is CASRPPSGSETQYF.

The V and J genes are TRBV18 and TRBJ2-3. Germline CDR1 reads KGHSH; CDR2 reads LQKENI. The length of the CDR3 is 13 residues. CDR3 loop: CASSPGITDTQYF.

The gene calls are TRBV6-5 and TRBJ2-7; TCRdb lists TRBD1, though no DNA is available to test this call. The CDR3 sequence is 15 residues long. Germline-derived CDR1 and CDR2 are MNHEY and SVGAGI. This CDR3 reads CASSYAPTGAYEQYF.

This chain connects TRBV24-1 to TRBJ2-1; the TCRdb D gene call, TRBD1, has no DNA to confirm it. Germline V gene data show CDR1 as KGHDR and CDR2 as SFDVKD. The length of the CDR3 is 17 residues. CDR3 in amino acids: CATSARPGQGSYNEQFF.

The V and J genes are TRBV6-1 and TRBJ2-7; TCRdb indicates TRBD1, and absent DNA this call remains unverified. Germline V CDR1 and CDR2: MNHNS, SASEGT. CDR3 length: 16 residues. The CDR3: CASLGGPRGQIYEQYF.

The chain carries TRBV25-1 and TRBJ2-3; the D gene TCRdb calls, TRBD1, cannot be checked with no DNA. This CDR3 contains 18 residues. Germline V CDR1 and CDR2: MGHDK, SYGVNS. CDR3 protein: CASSEYRGGQGAPDTQYF.

The chain recombines TRBV20-1 with TRBJ2-7; TCRdb designates TRBD2, a call that cannot be tested without DNA. Germline V lookup: CDR1 DFQATT, CDR2 SNEGSKA (reference sequence). CDR3 length: 15 amino acids. Here the CDR3 reads CSARPPGLAGYEQYF.

J is TRBJ2-1 and V is TRBV27; TCRdb calls TRBD2, which cannot be checked without DNA. CDR1 and CDR2 from the germline V gene are MNHEY and SMNVEV (reference sequence). This CDR3 is built from 11 residues. CDR3 loop: CASSQRNEQFF.

This rearrangement joins TRBV2 to TRBJ2-7. Germline CDR1 is SNHLY and CDR2 is FYNNEI. This CDR3 is 13 amino acids long. The CDR3 sequence: CASIQDRDYEQYF.

The chain recombines TRBV9 with TRBJ2-2; TCRdb lists TRBD1, though no DNA is available to test this call. The germline CDR1 and CDR2 sequences are SGDLS and YYNGEE. This CDR3 is built from 16 residues. The chain's CDR3 is CASSAAGSRLQGELFF.

CDR3 sequence: CSGEDRDREQYF. This chain uses TRBV29-1 with TRBJ2-7; TCRdb picks TRBD1, but there is no DNA to check that call. This CDR3 spans 12 amino acids. Germline CDR1 and CDR2: SQVTM and ANQGSEA.

This chain connects TRBV10-3 to TRBJ1-1; there is no DNA to check the TCRdb D call of TRBD1. Germline CDR1 and CDR2: ENHRY and SYGVKD. The CDR3 has 11 amino acids. CDR3 region: CAIAGRKEAFF.

The chain couples TRBV5-4 to TRBJ2-3; TCRdb selects TRBD2, and the lack of DNA leaves this call unchecked. This CDR3 is 15 amino acids long. CDR1 and CDR2 (germline): SGHNT, YYREEE (reference sequence). This CDR3 is CASSPSLPERDTQYF.

The gene calls are TRBV29-1 and TRBJ2-5. CDR3 size: 11 residues. Germline values: CDR1 SQVTM, CDR2 ANQGSEA. CDR3 sequence: CSGGRRETQYF.

The chain couples TRBV20-1 to TRBJ2-1; TCRdb gives TRBD1 as the D gene, but with no DNA this cannot be confirmed. The CDR3 is 12 residues long. Germline CDR1 DFQATT, CDR2 SNEGSKA (reference sequence). CDR3: CSASSIQGFRFF.

The V gene is TRBV5-5, the J gene TRBJ2-7; no DNA is available, so the TRBD1 call from TCRdb remains unchecked. This CDR3 contains 14 residues. CDR1 is SGHKS and CDR2 is YYEKEE in the germline V gene (reference sequence). The CDR3 sequence: CASRWGTANYEQYF.

The rearrangement links TRBV5-1 to TRBJ2-5; the TCRdb D gene call, TRBD2, has no DNA to confirm it. CDR1 and CDR2 from the germline V gene are SGHRS and YFSETQ. The CDR3 has 17 amino acids. The CDR3 loop is CASSLGLRQGAQETQYF.

The chain links TRBV10-3 to TRBJ2-6; TCRdb lists TRBD1, though no DNA is available to test this call. Germline V gives CDR1 ENHRY, CDR2 SYGVKD. The CDR3 contains 18 residues. CDR3 protein: CAISDLGQGASGANVLTF.

The chain employs TRBV19 and TRBJ1-5; TCRdb lists TRBD1, though no DNA is available to test this call. CDR1 and CDR2 (germline): LNHDA, SQIVND (reference sequence). The CDR3 sequence is 17 residues long. This chain's CDR3 is CASSGGRDRGRSQPQHF.

The chain links TRBV10-1 to TRBJ2-1; TCRdb indicates TRBD1, and absent DNA this call remains unverified. Germline assignment: CDR1 WNHNN and CDR2 SYGVQD (reference sequence). CDR3 length: 13 residues. The CDR3 loop is CASSGPAGDEQFF.

Here the CDR3 reads CASSLSHNGNQPQHF. The V and J genes are TRBV4-3 and TRBJ1-5. This CDR3 contains 15 residues. The germline gives CDR1 LGHNA, CDR2 YSLEER.